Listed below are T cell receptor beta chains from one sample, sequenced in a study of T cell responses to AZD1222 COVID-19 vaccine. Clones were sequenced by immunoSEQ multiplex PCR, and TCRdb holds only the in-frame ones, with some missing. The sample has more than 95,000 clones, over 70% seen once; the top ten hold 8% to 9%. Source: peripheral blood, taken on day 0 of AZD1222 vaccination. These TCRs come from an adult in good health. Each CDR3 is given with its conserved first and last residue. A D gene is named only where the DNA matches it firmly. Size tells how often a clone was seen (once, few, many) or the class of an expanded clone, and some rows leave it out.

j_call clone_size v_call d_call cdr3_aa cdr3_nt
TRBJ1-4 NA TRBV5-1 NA CASREGTNEKLFF TGCGCCAGCAGGGAGGGAACAAATGAAAAACTGTTTTTT
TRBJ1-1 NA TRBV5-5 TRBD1 CASSLRQGGSDTEAFF TGTGCCAGCAGCCTAAGACAGGGCGGGTCGGACACTGAAGCTTTCTTT
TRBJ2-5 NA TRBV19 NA CASSIRYPETQYF TGTGCCAGTAGTATTCGCTACCCGGAGACCCAGTACTTC
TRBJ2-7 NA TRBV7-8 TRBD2 CASSFSSGSSYEQYF TGTGCCAGCAGCTTTTCTAGCGGATCTTCCTACGAGCAGTACTTC
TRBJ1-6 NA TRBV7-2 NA CASSLAPARGLEPLHF TGTGCCAGCAGCTTAGCGCCAGCTCGGGGGTTAGAACCCCTCCACTTT
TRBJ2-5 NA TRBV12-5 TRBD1 CASGLVRGQGAKRDQETQYF TGTGCTAGTGGTTTGGTAAGGGGACAGGGGGCTAAAAGGGATCAAGAGACCCAGTACTTC
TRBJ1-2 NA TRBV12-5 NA CASGLGARAYGYTF TGTGCTAGTGGTTTGGGCGCAAGAGCTTATGGCTACACCTTC
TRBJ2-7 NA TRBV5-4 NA CASSLGSGSSYEQYF TGTGCCAGCAGCTTGGGTTCGGGGAGCTCCTACGAGCAGTACTTC
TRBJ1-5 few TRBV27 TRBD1 CASSNSGGWQPQHF TGTGCCAGCAGCAATTCAGGGGGCTGGCAGCCCCAGCATTTT
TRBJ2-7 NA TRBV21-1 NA CASSKPRGPYEQYF TGTGCCAGCAGCAAACCCCGCGGGCCCTACGAGCAGTACTTC
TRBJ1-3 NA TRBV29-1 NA CSVGGHGAGNTIYF TGCAGCGTTGGCGGACATGGAGCAGGAAACACCATATATTTT
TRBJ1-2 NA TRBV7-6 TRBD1 CASSSGYRGGNGYTF TGTGCCAGCAGCTCCGGATACAGGGGGGGAAATGGCTACACCTTC
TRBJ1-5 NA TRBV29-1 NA CSAKGTPNPILYQPQHF TGCAGCGCCAAAGGGACACCAAACCCCATATTATATCAGCCCCAGCATTTT
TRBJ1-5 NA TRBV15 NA CATSEDSSNQPQHF TGTGCCACCAGCGAGGACAGTAGCAATCAGCCCCAGCATTTT
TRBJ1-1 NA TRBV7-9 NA CASSLVGGRNTEAFF TGTGCCAGCAGCTTAGTGGGGGGCCGGAACACTGAAGCTTTCTTT
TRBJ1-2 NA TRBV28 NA CASSLGVAGDGYTF TGTGCCAGCAGTTTGGGTGTTGCGGGGGATGGCTACACCTTC
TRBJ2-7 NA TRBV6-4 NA CARLTDSRNF TGTGCCAGGCTTACGGACAGCCGCAACTTC
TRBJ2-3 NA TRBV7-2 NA CASSKDSSTDTQYF TGTGCCAGCAGTAAGGACAGCAGCACAGATACGCAGTATTTT
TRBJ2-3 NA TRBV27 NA CASSLYEGSTDTQYF TGTGCCAGCAGTTTATATGAGGGCTCTACAGATACGCAGTATTTT
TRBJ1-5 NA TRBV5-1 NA CASSLGPNQPQHF TGCGCCAGCAGCTTGGGTCCCAATCAGCCCCAGCATTTT
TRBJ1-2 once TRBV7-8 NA CASSLVLNSYYGYTF TGTGCCAGCAGCTTAGTTCTCAATTCGTACTATGGCTACACCTTC
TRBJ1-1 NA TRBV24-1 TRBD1 CATSPGGGSTEAFF TGTGCCACCAGTCCAGGGGGCGGAAGCACTGAAGCTTTCTTT
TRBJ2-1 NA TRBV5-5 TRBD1 CASSSGQKLNNEQFF TGTGCCAGCAGCTCGGGACAGAAGCTAAACAATGAGCAGTTCTTC
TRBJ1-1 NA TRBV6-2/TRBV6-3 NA CASSTPPGRKNTEAFF TGTGCCAGCAGTACACCACCAGGGCGGAAGAACACTGAAGCTTTCTTT
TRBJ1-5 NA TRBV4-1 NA CASSQYSSGGNQPQHF TGCGCCAGCAGCCAATACAGTAGTGGGGGCAATCAGCCCCAGCATTTT
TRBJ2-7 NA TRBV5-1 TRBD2 CASSPSGTSGGYEQYF TGCGCCAGCAGCCCGTCCGGGACTTCGGGAGGATACGAGCAGTACTTC
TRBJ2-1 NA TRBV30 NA CAWSFWDMQFF TGTGCCTGGAGTTTCTGGGACATGCAGTTCTTC
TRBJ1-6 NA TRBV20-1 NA CSASISGFNSPLHF TGCAGTGCTAGTATTTCAGGATTTAATTCACCCCTCCACTTT
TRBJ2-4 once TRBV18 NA CASSPRGEHIQYF TGTGCCAGCTCACCACGGGGGGAACACATTCAGTACTTC
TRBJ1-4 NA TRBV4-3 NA CARSRRGERNEKLFF TGCGCCCGCAGCCGTCGGGGGGAGAGGAATGAAAAACTGTTTTTT
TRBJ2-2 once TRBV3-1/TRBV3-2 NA CASSQFRVALNTGELFF TGTGCCAGCAGCCAATTCAGGGTGGCCCTGAACACCGGGGAGCTGTTTTTT
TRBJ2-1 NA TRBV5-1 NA CASSLDGPWDEQFF TGCGCCAGCAGCTTGGACGGCCCCTGGGATGAGCAGTTCTTC
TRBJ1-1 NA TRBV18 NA CASSPGGGIRGTEAFF TGTGCCAGCTCACCAGGGGGGGGAATCCGGGGCACTGAAGCTTTCTTT
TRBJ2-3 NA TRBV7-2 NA CASSFSDTQYF TGTGCCAGCAGCTTTTCGGATACGCAGTATTTT
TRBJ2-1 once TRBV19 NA CASSMGRERDEQFF TGTGCCAGTAGTATGGGGAGAGAGCGCGATGAGCAGTTCTTC
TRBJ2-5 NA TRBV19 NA CASSTGAAGETQYF TGTGCCAGTAGTACCGGTGCGGCGGGAGAGACCCAGTACTTC
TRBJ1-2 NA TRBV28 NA CASSSGGNNYGYTF TGTGCCAGCAGTTCCGGGGGGAATAACTATGGCTACACCTTC
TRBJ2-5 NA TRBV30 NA CAWSRGQPYQETQYF TGTGCCTGGAGCAGAGGACAGCCGTACCAAGAGACCCAGTACTTC
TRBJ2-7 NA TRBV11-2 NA CASSFGGSYEQYF TGTGCCAGCAGCTTCGGTGGGAGCTACGAGCAGTACTTC
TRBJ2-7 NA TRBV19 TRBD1 CATRDRGEYEQYF TGTGCCACCCGGGACAGGGGCGAATACGAGCAGTACTTC
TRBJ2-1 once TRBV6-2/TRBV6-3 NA CASSYSLDSFNEQFF TGTGCCAGCAGTTACTCCCTAGACAGTTTCAATGAGCAGTTCTTC
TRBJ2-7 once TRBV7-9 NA CASIGQETGREQYF TGTGCCAGCATCGGGCAGGAAACTGGGCGGGAGCAGTACTTC
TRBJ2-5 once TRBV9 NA CASSVVGTYVETQYF TGTGCCAGCAGCGTAGTTGGGACCTACGTTGAGACCCAGTACTTC
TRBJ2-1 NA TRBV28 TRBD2 CASSLSGREANEQFF TGTGCCAGCAGTCTTAGCGGGAGGGAAGCGAATGAGCAGTTCTTC
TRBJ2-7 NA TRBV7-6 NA CTSSLAPTASYEQYF TGTACCAGCAGCTTAGCCCCGACGGCTTCCTACGAGCAGTACTTC
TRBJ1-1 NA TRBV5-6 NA CASSLEFRRAEAFF TGTGCCAGCAGTCTAGAATTTCGACGGGCTGAAGCTTTCTTT